The rows below give T cell receptor beta chains drawn from one sample of a study of cytomegalovirus exposure and HLA in healthy donors. Libraries were prepared by immunoSEQ multiplex PCR; TCRdb keeps only in-frame clonotypes and omits some of them. The profile shows tens of thousands of clones, around 73% of them singletons. Sequencing was performed on PBMCs. These receptors were obtained from a man in his sixties in good health and CMV-seronegative. CDR3s leave out the opening cysteine and the closing phenylalanine or tryptophan. Each record gives: V gene, J gene, CDR3 protein.

>TRBV9|-
ASSVGLAGAWEYEQY
>TRBV14|TRBJ1-2
ASSHSGSVGYT
>TRBV29-1|TRBJ1-2
SVDRQGAANYGYT
>TRBV28|TRBJ1-1
ASSFTPGTGHGMNTEAF
>TRBV7-2|TRBJ2-7
ASSRRAEQY
>TRBV5-1|TRBJ2-3
ASSSGRPGTDTQY
>TRBV6-5|TRBJ1-1
ASSYRVGAGAEAF
>TRBV11-2|TRBJ2-7
ASSLGMDRGGEQY
>TRBV7-9|TRBJ1-1
ASSAQGSGTEAF
>TRBV18|TRBJ2-7
ASSPEGATYEQY
>TRBV29-1|TRBJ2-1
SVARAGGQVEQF
>TRBV7-8|TRBJ2-1
ASAVPRGLAGHSYNEQF
>TRBV6-5|TRBJ1-2
ASSDQGVNMIYT
>TRBV7-2|TRBJ2-7
ASTTGAGYEQY
>TRBV14|TRBJ2-7
ASSQRGSEQY
>TRBV12-5|TRBJ2-1
ASGLTAVNEQF
>TRBV5-6|TRBJ2-3
ASSPEGTDTQY
>TRBV4-1|TRBJ2-2
ASSRKTSGGNTGELF
>TRBV30|TRBJ1-5
AWQKSQNQPQH
>TRBV2|TRBJ2-1
ASSVERRRSYNEQF
>TRBV6-4|TRBJ2-1
ASSEATGSNEQF
>TRBV28|TRBJ2-7
ASRPSGTSDEQY
>TRBV20-1|TRBJ2-7
SARQGFGQY
>TRBV13|TRBJ1-6
ASSGGDRADDSPLH
>TRBV7-9|TRBJ2-3
ASSPGGDTQY
>TRBV4-2|TRBJ1-4
ASSQDPTQGSMKTVF
>TRBV12-5|TRBJ2-1
AGGPSIGRSYNEQF
>TRBV6-4|TRBJ2-7
ASRYASDMEASSIYEQY
>TRBV28|TRBJ1-1
ASRETGQAF
>TRBV29-1|TRBJ1-3
SSRLGRSGNTIY
>TRBV7-3|TRBJ2-1
ASSLSQGYNEQF
>TRBV2|TRBJ2-7
ASSVVGAGYEQY
>TRBV30|TRBJ1-5
AWSPLGRVENQPQH
>TRBV30|TRBJ1-2
AWNRRQGGHYGYT
>TRBV2|TRBJ2-2
ASSERPGGNTGELF
>TRBV19|TRBJ1-2
ASSADRSNYGYT
>TRBV30|TRBJ1-4
AWTGQSGWEKLF
>TRBV6-5|TRBJ1-3
ASSRQSSGNTIY
>TRBV18|TRBJ1-2
ASSPQRDVADGHT
>TRBV5-1|TRBJ1-1
ASSAVNRGGTEAF
>TRBV28|TRBJ1-5
ASSLWTDSNQPQH
>TRBV7-2|TRBJ2-2
ARSPQTSRNTGELF
>TRBV7-9|TRBJ2-5
SSSLQATDQY
>TRBV2|TRBJ2-3
ASSRGQGSTDTQY
>TRBV7-3|TRBJ1-1
ASSLGSRNTEAF
>TRBV5-5|TRBJ1-5
ASSAQQGVNQPQH
>TRBV6-6|TRBJ2-6
ASMQGPSGANVLT
>TRBV9|TRBJ2-5
ASSAQPGTGPSSLTQY
>TRBV7-9|TRBJ1-1
ASSFRPNTEAF
>TRBV10-3|TRBJ1-1
AISEAQGNTEAF
>TRBV27|TRBJ2-5
ASSLILGREETQY
>TRBV19|TRBJ1-5
ASSNRQGAGQPQH